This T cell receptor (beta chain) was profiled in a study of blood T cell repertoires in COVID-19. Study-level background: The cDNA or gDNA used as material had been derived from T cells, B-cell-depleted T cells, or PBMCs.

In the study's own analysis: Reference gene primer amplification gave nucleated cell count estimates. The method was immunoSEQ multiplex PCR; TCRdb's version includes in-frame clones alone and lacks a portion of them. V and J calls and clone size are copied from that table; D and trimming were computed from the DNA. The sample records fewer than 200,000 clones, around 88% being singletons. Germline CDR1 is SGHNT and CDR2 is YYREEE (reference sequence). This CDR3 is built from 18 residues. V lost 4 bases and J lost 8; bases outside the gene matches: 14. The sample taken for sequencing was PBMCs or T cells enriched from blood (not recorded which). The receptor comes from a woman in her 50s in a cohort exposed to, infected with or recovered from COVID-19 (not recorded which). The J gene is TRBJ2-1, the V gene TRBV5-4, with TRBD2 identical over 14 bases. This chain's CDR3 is CASSLRDPGLAGVDEQFF. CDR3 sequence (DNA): TGTGCCAGCAGCCTAAGAGATCCGGGACTAGCGGGGGTTGATGAGCAGTTCTTC.